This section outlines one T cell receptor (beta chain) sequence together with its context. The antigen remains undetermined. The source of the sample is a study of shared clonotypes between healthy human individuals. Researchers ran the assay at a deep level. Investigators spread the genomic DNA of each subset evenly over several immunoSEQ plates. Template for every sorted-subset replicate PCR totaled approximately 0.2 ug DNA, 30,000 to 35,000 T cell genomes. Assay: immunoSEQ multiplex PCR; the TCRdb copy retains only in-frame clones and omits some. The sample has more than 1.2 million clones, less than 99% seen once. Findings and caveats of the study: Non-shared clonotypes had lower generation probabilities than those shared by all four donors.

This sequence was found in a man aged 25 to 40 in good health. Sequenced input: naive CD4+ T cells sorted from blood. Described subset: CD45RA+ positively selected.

The CDR3 region has the DNA TGTGCCACCCGATTCTCCCCAGGGGAGCAGCATTTT. This encodes CATRFSPGEQHF. V usage is TRBV28 and J usage is TRBJ1-5, with D perhaps matching TRBD1 (6 bases). Germline values: CDR1 MDHEN, CDR2 SYDVKM. The V end was cut by 10 bases, the J end by 13 bases, with 20 bases between. The CDR3 is 12 amino acids.